These 4 T cell receptor beta chains were sequenced from one sample in a study of cytomegalovirus exposure and HLA in healthy donors. TCRdb's copy holds only in-frame clones and misses some; the assay was immunoSEQ multiplex PCR. Here the sample spans around 230,000 clones, approximately 86% being singletons. Sample: PBMCs. Receptor source: a woman in her twenties or thirties in good health and CMV-seropositive.

This rearrangement joins TRBV27 to TRBJ1-4; 7 bases are shared with TRBD1. The V segment lost 6 bases and the J segment 7 bases; nucleotides outside the gene matches: 8. CDR3 length: 14 residues. Germline V lookup: CDR1 MNHEY, CDR2 SMNVEV (reference sequence). CDR3 coding DNA: TGTGCCAGCAGCTACGGAGGGGGCTTTGAAAAACTGTTTTTT. Protein product: CASSYGGGFEKLFF.

V gene TRBV5-4 combines with J gene TRBJ1-1; D gene uncertain. The CDR3 covers 14 residues. V was trimmed by 0 bases and J by 1 base, leaving 7 bases between them. The germline V gene encodes CDR1 SGHNT and CDR2 YYREEE (reference sequence). The CDR3 DNA sequence: TGTGCCAGCAGCTTGGGGGCGCGGAACACTGAAGCTTTCTTT. It yields the protein CASSLGARNTEAFF.

This chain connects TRBV19 to TRBJ2-1; D possibly corresponds to TRBD2 (6 bases). The CDR3 is 14 residues long. CDR1 and CDR2 from the germline V gene are LNHDA and SQIVND (reference sequence). V was trimmed by 3 bases and J by 2 bases, leaving 8 bases between them. This CDR3 reads CASSISSAYNEQFF. The CDR3 DNA is TGTGCCAGTAGTATTTCTAGCGCCTACAATGAGCAGTTCTTC.

Note on this clone: The sample holds other DNA sequences that translate to the same CDR3. V is TRBV19 and J is TRBJ2-1; TRBD2 agrees at 12 bases. V lost 4 bases to trimming and J lost 3 bases; unmatched junction nucleotides: 4. CDR1 is LNHDA and CDR2 is SQIVND in the germline V gene (reference sequence). The CDR3 contains 16 residues. The DNA for the CDR3 is TGTGCCAGTAGTAGACTAGCGGGAGTGGGCTACAATGAGCAGTTCTTC. Residues: CASSRLAGVGYNEQFF.